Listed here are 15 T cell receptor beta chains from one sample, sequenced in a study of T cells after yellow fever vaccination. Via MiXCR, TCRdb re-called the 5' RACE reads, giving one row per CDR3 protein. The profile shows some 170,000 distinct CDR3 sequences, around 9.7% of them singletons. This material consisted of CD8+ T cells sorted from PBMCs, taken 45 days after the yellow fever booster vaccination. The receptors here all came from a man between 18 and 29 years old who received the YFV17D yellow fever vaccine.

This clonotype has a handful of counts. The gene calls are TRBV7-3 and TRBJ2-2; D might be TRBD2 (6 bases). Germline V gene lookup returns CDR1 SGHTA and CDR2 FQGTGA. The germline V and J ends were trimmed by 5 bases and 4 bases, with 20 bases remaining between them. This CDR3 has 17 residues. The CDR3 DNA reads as TGTGCCAGCAGCATCCCTTCGGGGGTGGCGGGCACCGGGGAGCTGTTTTTT. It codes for CASSIPSGVAGTGELFF.

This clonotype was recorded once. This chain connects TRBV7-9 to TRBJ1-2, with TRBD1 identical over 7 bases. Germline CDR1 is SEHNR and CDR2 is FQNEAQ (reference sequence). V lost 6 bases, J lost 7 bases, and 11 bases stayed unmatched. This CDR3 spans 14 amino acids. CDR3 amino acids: CASSQGGPGGGYTF. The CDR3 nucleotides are TGTGCCAGCAGTCAGGGAGGCCCAGGGGGTGGCTACACCTTC.

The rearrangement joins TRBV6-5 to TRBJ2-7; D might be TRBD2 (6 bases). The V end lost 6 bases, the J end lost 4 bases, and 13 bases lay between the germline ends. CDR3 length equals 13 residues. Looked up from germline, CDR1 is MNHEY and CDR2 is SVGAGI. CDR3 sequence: CASRVAGGYEQYF. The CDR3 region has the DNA TGTGCCAGCAGGGTTGCCGGGGGTTACGAGCAGTACTTC.

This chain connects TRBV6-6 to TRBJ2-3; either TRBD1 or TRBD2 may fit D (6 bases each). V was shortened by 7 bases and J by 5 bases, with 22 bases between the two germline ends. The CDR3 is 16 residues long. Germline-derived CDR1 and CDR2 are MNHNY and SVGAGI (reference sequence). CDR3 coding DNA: TGTGCCAGCACCCCGGGGGACACAGACCGAAGAGATACGCAGTATTTT. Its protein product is CASTPGDTDRRDTQYF.

CDR3 nucleotide sequence: TGTGCCAGCTCACCGTACAGGGTGCATGGCTACACCTTC. Its translation is CASSPYRVHGYTF. J is TRBJ1-2 and V is TRBV18, with TRBD1 as a possible D gene (6 bases). The CDR3 contains 13 residues. Trimming took 3 bases from V and 6 from J, leaving 11 bases between them. Germline CDR1 KGHSH, CDR2 LQKENI.

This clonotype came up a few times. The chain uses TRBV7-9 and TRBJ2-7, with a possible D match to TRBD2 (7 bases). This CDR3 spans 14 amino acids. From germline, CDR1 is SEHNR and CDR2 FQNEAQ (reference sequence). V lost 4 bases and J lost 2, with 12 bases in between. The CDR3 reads CASSSLGGPYEQYF. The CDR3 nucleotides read TGTGCCAGCAGCTCCCTCGGGGGGCCCTACGAGCAGTACTTC.

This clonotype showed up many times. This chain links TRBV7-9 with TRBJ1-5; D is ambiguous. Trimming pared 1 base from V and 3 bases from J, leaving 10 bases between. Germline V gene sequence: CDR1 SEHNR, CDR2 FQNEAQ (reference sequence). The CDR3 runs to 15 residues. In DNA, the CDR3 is TGTGCCAGCAGCTTAGAGTCGGGCTACAATCAGCCCCAGCATTTT. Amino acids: CASSLESGYNQPQHF.

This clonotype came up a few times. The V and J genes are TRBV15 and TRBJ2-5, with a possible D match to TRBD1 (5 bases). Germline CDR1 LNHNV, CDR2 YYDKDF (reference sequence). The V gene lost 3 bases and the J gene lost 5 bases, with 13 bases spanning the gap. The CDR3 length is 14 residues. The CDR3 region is CATSSYVGAETQYF. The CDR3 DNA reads TGTGCCACCAGCAGCTACGTAGGGGCTGAGACCCAGTACTTC. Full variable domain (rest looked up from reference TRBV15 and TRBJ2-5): DAMVIQNPRYQVTQFGKPVTLSCSQTLNHNVMYWYQQKSSQAPKLLFHYYDKDFNNEADTPDNFQSRRPNTSFCFLDIRSPGLGDTAMYLCATSSYVGAETQYFGPGTRLLVL.

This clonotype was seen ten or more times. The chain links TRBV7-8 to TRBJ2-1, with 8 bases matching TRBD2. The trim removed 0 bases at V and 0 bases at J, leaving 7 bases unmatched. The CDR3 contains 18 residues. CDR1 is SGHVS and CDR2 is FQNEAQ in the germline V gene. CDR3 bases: TGTGCCAGCAGCTTAGCGCTTATAGCGGGGTTCTCCTACAATGAGCAGTTCTTC. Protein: CASSLALIAGFSYNEQFF.

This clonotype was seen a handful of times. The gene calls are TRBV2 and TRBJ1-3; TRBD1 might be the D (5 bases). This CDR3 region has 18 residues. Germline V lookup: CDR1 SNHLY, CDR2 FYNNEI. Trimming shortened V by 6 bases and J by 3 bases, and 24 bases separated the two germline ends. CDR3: CASRSGTLDELGGNTIYF. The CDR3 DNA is TGTGCCAGCAGATCCGGGACTTTGGACGAGCTGGGTGGAAACACCATATATTTT.

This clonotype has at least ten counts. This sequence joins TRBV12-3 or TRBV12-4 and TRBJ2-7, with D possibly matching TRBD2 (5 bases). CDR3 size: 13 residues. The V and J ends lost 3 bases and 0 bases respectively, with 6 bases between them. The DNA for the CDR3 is TGTGCCAGCAGTTTTGGGAGCTCCTACGAGCAGTACGTC. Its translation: CASSFGSSYEQYV.

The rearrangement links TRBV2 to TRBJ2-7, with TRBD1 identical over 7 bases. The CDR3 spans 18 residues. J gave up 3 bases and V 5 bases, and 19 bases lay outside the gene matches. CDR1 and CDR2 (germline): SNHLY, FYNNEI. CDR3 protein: CASSPPSGTEHYYYEQYF. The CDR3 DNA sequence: TGTGCCAGCAGTCCCCCCTCCGGGACAGAACATTACTACTACGAGCAGTACTTC. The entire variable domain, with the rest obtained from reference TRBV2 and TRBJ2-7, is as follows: EPEVTQTPSHQVTQMGQEVILRCVPISNHLYFYWYRQILGQKVEFLVSFYNNEISEKSEIFDDQFSVERPDGSNFTLKIRSTKLEDSAMYFCASSPPSGTEHYYYEQYFGPGTRLTVT.

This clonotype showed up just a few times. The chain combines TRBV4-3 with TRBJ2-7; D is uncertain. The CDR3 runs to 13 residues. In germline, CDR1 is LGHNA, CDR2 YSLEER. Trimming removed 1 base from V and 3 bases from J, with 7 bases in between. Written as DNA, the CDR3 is TGCGCCAGCAGCCAAGCCCGGGTCTACGAGCAGTACTTC. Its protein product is CASSQARVYEQYF.

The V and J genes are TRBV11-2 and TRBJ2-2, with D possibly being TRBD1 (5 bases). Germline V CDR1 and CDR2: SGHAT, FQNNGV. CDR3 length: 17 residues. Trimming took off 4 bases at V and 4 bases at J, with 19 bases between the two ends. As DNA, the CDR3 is TGTGCCAGCAGCTGGGTAGGGGTGGTCGGTGGCACCGGGGAGCTGTTTTTT. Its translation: CASSWVGVVGGTGELFF.

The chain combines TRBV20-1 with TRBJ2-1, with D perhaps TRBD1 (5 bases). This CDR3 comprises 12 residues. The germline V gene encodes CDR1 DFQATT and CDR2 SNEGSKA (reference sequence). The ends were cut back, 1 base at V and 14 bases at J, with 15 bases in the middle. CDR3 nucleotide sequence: TGCAGTGCTAGAGCGGGTGGTCAAGGGGAGTTCTTC. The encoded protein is CSARAGGQGEFF.